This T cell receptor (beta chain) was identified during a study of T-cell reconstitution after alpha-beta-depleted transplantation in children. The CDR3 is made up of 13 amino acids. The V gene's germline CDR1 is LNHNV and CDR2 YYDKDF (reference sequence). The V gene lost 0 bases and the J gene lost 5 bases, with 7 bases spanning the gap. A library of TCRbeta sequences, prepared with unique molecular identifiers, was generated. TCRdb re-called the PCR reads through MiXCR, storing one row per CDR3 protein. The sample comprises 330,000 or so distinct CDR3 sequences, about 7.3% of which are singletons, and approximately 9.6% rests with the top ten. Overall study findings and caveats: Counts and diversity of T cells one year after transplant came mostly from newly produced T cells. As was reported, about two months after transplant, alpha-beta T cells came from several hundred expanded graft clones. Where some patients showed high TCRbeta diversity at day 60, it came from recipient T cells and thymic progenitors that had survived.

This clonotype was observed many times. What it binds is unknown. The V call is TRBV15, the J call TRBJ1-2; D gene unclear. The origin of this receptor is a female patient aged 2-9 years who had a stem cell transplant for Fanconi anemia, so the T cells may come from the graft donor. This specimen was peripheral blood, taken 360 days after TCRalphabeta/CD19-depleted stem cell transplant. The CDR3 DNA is TGTGCCACCAGCAGAGATATCGGTTATGGCTACACCTTC. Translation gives CATSRDIGYGYTF. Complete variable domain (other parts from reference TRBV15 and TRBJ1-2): DAMVIQNPRYQVTQFGKPVTLSCSQTLNHNVMYWYQQKSSQAPKLLFHYYDKDFNNEADTPDNFQSRRPNTSFCFLDIRSPGLGDTAMYLCATSRDIGYGYTFGSGTRLTVV.